This TCR beta chain stems from a study of blood T cell repertoires in COVID-19. Study background: COVID-19 samples collected from the United States, Italy and Spain covered acute and convalescent phases. Sources were T cells, B-cell-depleted T cells, or PBMCs; the material itself was cDNA or gDNA.

In the study's own analysis: Amplified reference gene primers provided the basis for estimating nucleated cell counts. Assay used: immunoSEQ multiplex PCR; TCRdb lists only in-frame clones, some missing. The V and J calls and clone size are taken from that table; D and trimming were inferred from the DNA. The data hold 200,000 to 250,000 clones, with about four fifths observed a single time. Seattle enrolled patients during active infection and tracked them longitudinally. V was cut by 3 bases and J by 1 base, with 9 bases left in between. Per germline, CDR1 KGHSH and CDR2 LQKENI. This CDR3 has 14 amino acids.

J is TRBJ1-1 and V is TRBV18; D not resolved. This receptor was obtained from a woman of 80 years or more with COVID-19, enrolled during active disease. The sample taken for sequencing was peripheral blood. CDR3 in amino acids: CASSPRQRNTEAFF. The CDR3 nucleotides read TGTGCCAGCTCACCCCGGCAGCGGAACACTGAAGCTTTCTTT.